This T cell receptor (beta chain) was identified in a study of shared clonotypes between healthy human individuals. Note on this clone: One junction end does not reproduce the germline sequence, and a read error may be involved.

Here immunoSEQ multiplex PCR was the method, and the copy in TCRdb shows in-frame clones only, minus some. The top ten hold 1.4% of the sample, which has about 1 million clones, about 75% seen once. CDR1 and CDR2 (germline): SSHAT, FNYEAQ (reference sequence). CDR3 length: 16 residues. This receptor was identified in a man in his late teens or twenties in good health. Material: memory CD4+ T cells sorted from blood. Noted subset: CD45RA-negative fraction. J is TRBJ2-2 and V is TRBV7-7; possible D gene TRBD2, 5 bases. CDR3 loop: CASSPTRPENTGELFF. The DNA for the CDR3 is TGTGCTAGCAGCCCAACTAGACCGGAGAACACCGGGGAGCTGTTTTTT.